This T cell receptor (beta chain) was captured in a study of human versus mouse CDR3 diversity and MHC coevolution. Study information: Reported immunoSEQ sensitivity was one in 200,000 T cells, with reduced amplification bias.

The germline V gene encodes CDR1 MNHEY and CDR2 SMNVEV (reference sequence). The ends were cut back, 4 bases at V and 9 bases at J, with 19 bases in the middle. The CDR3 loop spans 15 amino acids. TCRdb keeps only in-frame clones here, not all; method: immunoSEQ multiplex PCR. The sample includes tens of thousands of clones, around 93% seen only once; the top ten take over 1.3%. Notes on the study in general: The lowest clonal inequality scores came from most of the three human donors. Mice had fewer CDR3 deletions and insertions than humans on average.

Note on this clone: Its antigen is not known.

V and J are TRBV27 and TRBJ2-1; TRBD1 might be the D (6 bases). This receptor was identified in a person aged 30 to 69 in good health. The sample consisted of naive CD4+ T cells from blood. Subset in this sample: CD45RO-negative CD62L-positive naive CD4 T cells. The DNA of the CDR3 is TGTGCCAGCAGTTCGACAGGTATGGTTAAGGGTGAGCAGTTCTTC. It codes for CASSSTGMVKGEQFF.